This TCR beta chain was sequenced for a study of blood T cell dynamics during melanoma immunotherapy. Described time point: pre-treatment baseline. Germline V CDR1 and CDR2: SQVTM, ANQGSEA. V lost 6 bases, J lost 0 bases, and 12 bases lay in between. The CDR3 covers 13 residues. Each sorted CD8+ T cell subset had its entire DNA loaded. The method was immunoSEQ multiplex PCR; TCRdb's version includes in-frame clones alone and lacks a portion of them. The table records about 13,000 clones, about 90% of them present only once. Sequenced here: effector memory CD8+ T cells from blood, sampled from a patient treated with checkpoint blockade. This chain uses TRBV29-1 with TRBJ2-7, with D tentatively TRBD1 or TRBD2 (5 bases each). This TCR derives from a human donor with melanoma. Here the CDR3 reads CSVGGGSSYEQYF. CDR3 sequence (DNA): TGCAGCGTAGGTGGGGGAAGCTCCTACGAGCAGTACTTC.